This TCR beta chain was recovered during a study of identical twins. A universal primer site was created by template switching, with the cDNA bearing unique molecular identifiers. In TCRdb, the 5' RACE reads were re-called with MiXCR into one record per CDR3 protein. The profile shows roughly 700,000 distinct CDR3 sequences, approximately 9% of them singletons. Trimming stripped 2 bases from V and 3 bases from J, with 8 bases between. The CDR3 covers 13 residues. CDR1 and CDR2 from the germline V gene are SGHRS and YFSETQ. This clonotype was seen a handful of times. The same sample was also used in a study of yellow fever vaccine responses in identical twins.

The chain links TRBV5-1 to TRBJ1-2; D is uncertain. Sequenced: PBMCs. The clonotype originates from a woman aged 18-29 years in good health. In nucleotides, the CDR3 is TGCGCCAGCAGCTTAATTGGAGACTATGGCTACACCTTC. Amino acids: CASSLIGDYGYTF. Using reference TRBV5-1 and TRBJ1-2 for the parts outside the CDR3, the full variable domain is KAGVTQTPRYLIKTRGQQVTLSCSPISGHRSVSWYQQTPGQGLQFLFEYFSETQRNKGNFPGRFSGRQFSNSRSEMNVSTLELGDSALYLCASSLIGDYGYTFGSGTRLTVV.